This passage covers 3 T cell receptor beta chains from one sample sequenced in a study of Ad26.COV2.S vaccination and SARS-CoV-2 variants. The protocol was immunoSEQ multiplex PCR, while the TCRdb copy is restricted to in-frame clones and leaves out a portion. The sample has about 320,000 clones; 85% to 90% are singletons. Treatment reported: some 19 received Ad26.COV2.S at low or high dose, single or two shots; five or six received placebo; per-sample allocation not given. Day 63 following the first vaccine or placebo injection was when the samples were taken. The material was peripheral blood, obtained in a trial of Ad26.COV2.S vaccine versus placebo. These receptors all come from a person aged 18 to 59 who received the Ad26.COV2.S COVID-19 vaccine or a placebo.

This clone was seen a single time. V gene TRBV5-4 combines with J gene TRBJ1-4, with D perhaps matching TRBD1 (6 bases). Trimming stripped 5 bases from V and 5 bases from J, with 13 bases between. The CDR3 covers 14 residues. Germline V gene sequence: CDR1 SGHNT, CDR2 YYREEE (reference sequence). The CDR3 loop is CASSPQGTNEKLFF. The DNA for the CDR3 is TGTGCCAGCAGTCCGCAGGGGACGAATGAAAAACTGTTTTTT. Combining the CDR3 with reference TRBV5-4 and TRBJ1-4 gives the whole variable domain ETGVTQSPTHLIKTRGQQVTLRCSSQSGHNTVSWYQQALGQGPQFIFQYYREEENGRGNFPPRFSGLQFPNYSSELNVNALELDDSALYLCASSPQGTNEKLFFGSGTQLSVL.

This clone appeared a few times. The rearrangement uses TRBV5-4 and TRBJ2-2; 9 nucleotides align to TRBD1. In germline, CDR1 is SGHNT, CDR2 YYREEE (reference sequence). The CDR3 is 15 amino acids. V gave up 0 bases and J gave up 6 bases; unmatched junction bases: 3. In DNA form, the CDR3 reads TGTGCCAGCAGCTTGGGGGACAGGGTGGCCGGGGAGCTGTTTTTT. Its translation: CASSLGDRVAGELFF.

This chain links TRBV5-1 with TRBJ1-2; weak D call: TRBD1 (5 bases). V lost 0 bases to trimming and J lost 0 bases, with 9 bases between them. In germline, CDR1 is SGHRS, CDR2 YFSETQ. CDR3 size: 15 residues. The CDR3 DNA follows: TGCGCCAGCAGCTTGGAGGGGACTACTAACTATGGCTACACCTTC. It is translated as CASSLEGTTNYGYTF.